This is a list of T cell receptor beta chains from one sample in a study of blood T cell repertoires in COVID-19. The data were produced by immunoSEQ multiplex PCR, yet TCRdb's version contains in-frame clones alone and is incomplete. The sample shows about 140,000 clones, 87% of them seen only once. Material: peripheral blood. The receptors here all came from a man aged 45 to 65 with active COVID-19. CDR3s include the opening cysteine and the closing phenylalanine or tryptophan. D genes are given only for firm matches. Some rows have no size entry. The others give once, few or many, or a class for an expanded clone.

abundance: -; d_gene: -; j_gene: TRBJ2-5; v_gene: TRBV7-2; CDR3aa: CASSLGTAETQYF
abundance: -; d_gene: TRBD1; j_gene: TRBJ2-7; v_gene: TRBV5-1; CDR3aa: CASSLGQGASEQYF
abundance: -; d_gene: TRBD1; j_gene: TRBJ1-2; v_gene: TRBV9; CDR3aa: CASSPGTENYGYTF
abundance: few; d_gene: TRBD1; j_gene: TRBJ2-7; v_gene: TRBV25-1; CDR3aa: CASSEYKWDSTYEQYF
abundance: -; d_gene: -; j_gene: TRBJ2-1; v_gene: TRBV7-9; CDR3aa: CASSTDLGSSEQFF
abundance: -; d_gene: -; j_gene: TRBJ2-3; v_gene: TRBV30; CDR3aa: CAWSVSAGGTDTQYF
abundance: -; d_gene: TRBD1; j_gene: TRBJ2-7; v_gene: TRBV27; CDR3aa: CASTPAGQGLYEQYF
abundance: -; d_gene: TRBD1; j_gene: TRBJ1-4; v_gene: TRBV5-1; CDR3aa: CASSLTGTGGEKLFF
abundance: -; d_gene: -; j_gene: TRBJ1-1; v_gene: TRBV6-5; CDR3aa: CASSSVGQGAGTFF
abundance: -; d_gene: TRBD1; j_gene: TRBJ1-6; v_gene: TRBV10-3; CDR3aa: CAIRRDRNSPLHF
abundance: -; d_gene: -; j_gene: TRBJ2-6; v_gene: TRBV11-1; CDR3aa: CASSLQGSGANVLTF
abundance: -; d_gene: -; j_gene: TRBJ2-1; v_gene: TRBV7-2; CDR3aa: CASSFSSSYNEQFF
abundance: -; d_gene: -; j_gene: TRBJ2-3; v_gene: TRBV27; CDR3aa: CASIPKPPGLGTDTQYF
abundance: -; d_gene: -; j_gene: TRBJ1-5; v_gene: TRBV19; CDR3aa: CASSPPGAGEDQPQHF